Shown below are 30 T cell receptor beta chains from a single sample sequenced in a study of blood T cell repertoires in COVID-19. Data came from immunoSEQ multiplex PCR; TCRdb stores just in-frame clones and leaves some out. The repertoire includes about 250,000 clones, around 88% of them detected once, and more than 6.5% sits in the top ten. The sequenced material came from peripheral blood. These TCRs come from a man in his forties with active or convalescent COVID-19.

This clone has only a few counts. The V and J genes are TRBV6-5 and TRBJ2-4; tentatively, D is TRBD2 (6 bases). Germline assignment: CDR1 MNHEY and CDR2 SVGAGI. V lost 10 bases and J 2 bases, leaving 18 bases between the germline ends. The CDR3 is made up of 15 amino acids. This chain's CDR3 is CATRDFSVSKNIQYF. CDR3 bases: TGTGCCACTCGGGACTTCTCCGTCTCCAAAAACATTCAGTACTTC.

V usage is TRBV3-1 (or the pseudogene TRBV3-2) and J usage is TRBJ1-3; D is perhaps TRBD1 (5 bases). CDR3 length: 15 residues. Germline lookup yields CDR1 LGHDT and CDR2 YNNKEL (reference sequence). Between the trimmed V and J ends, which lost 4 bases and 0 bases, there was a span of 10 bases. This CDR3 reads CASSPRQTSGNTIYF. The CDR3 DNA is TGTGCCAGCAGCCCCCGACAGACCTCTGGAAACACCATATATTTT.

The chain links TRBV4-3 to TRBJ2-1; D unresolved. The germline gives CDR1 LGHNA, CDR2 YSLEER. V was shortened by 0 bases and J by 6 bases, with 9 bases between the two germline ends. This CDR3 is 14 amino acids long. CDR3 protein: CASSQEAHANEQFF. CDR3 in DNA: TGCGCCAGCAGCCAAGAAGCGCACGCCAATGAGCAGTTCTTC.

The chain joins TRBV5-4 to TRBJ2-7; tentatively, D is TRBD2 (6 bases). This CDR3 comprises 13 residues. Germline V gives CDR1 SGHNT, CDR2 YYREEE (reference sequence). V gave up 3 bases and J gave up 4 bases, with 11 bases separating them. The DNA of the CDR3 is TGTGCCAGCAGCTCTGCGGGGAGGTACGAGCAGTACTTC. Protein sequence: CASSSAGRYEQYF. Filled out from reference TRBV5-4 and TRBJ2-7, the complete variable domain reads ETGVTQSPTHLIKTRGQQVTLRCSSQSGHNTVSWYQQALGQGPQFIFQYYREEENGRGNFPPRFSGLQFPNYSSELNVNALELDDSALYLCASSSAGRYEQYFGPGTRLTVT.

This chain uses TRBV11-3 with TRBJ1-4; TRBD1 might be the D (6 bases). From germline, CDR1 is SGHNT and CDR2 YENEEA. V lost 3 bases and J 8 bases, leaving 13 bases between the germline ends. This CDR3 has 14 residues. CDR3 in amino acids: CASSFTGSQEKLFF. The CDR3 coding sequence is TGTGCCAGCAGCTTTACAGGGTCGCAGGAAAAACTGTTTTTT. Looking up the rest from reference TRBV11-3 and TRBJ1-4 gives the full variable domain: EAGVVQSPRYKIIEKKQPVAFWCNPISGHNTLYWYLQNLGQGPELLIRYENEEAVDDSQLPKDRFSAERLKGVDSTLKIQPAELGDSAVYLCASSFTGSQEKLFFGSGTQLSVL.

V usage is TRBV12-3 or TRBV12-4 and J usage is TRBJ2-3, with TRBD1 matching over 8 bases. The CDR3 is 13 amino acids. V was pared by 7 bases and J by 9 bases, with 9 bases of the junction left unmatched. CDR3 DNA sequence: TGTGCCAGCAACCCTGGACAGGGAAGGACGCAGTATTTT. Its translation: CASNPGQGRTQYF.

The chain joins TRBV4-2 to TRBJ1-6; a weak D match, TRBD1 (5 bases). Per germline, CDR1 LGHNA and CDR2 YNFKEQ. This CDR3 comprises 14 residues. Trimming took 3 bases from V and 9 from J, leaving 12 bases between them. This CDR3 is CASSHLDTSSPLHF. CDR3 bases: TGTGCCAGCAGCCATTTGGACACTTCTTCACCCCTCCACTTT.

J is TRBJ1-6 and V is TRBV5-1; D is unresolved. Germline CDR1 SGHRS, CDR2 YFSETQ. Deletions cut 0 bases from V and 7 bases from J, with 14 bases between. The CDR3 is 16 residues long. CDR3 DNA sequence: TGCGCCAGCAGCTTGGGAGGGCGCAGTCCCAATTCACCCCTCCACTTT. Residues: CASSLGGRSPNSPLHF.

The V and J genes are TRBV7-8 and TRBJ1-5; TRBD1 matches 7 bases. The CDR3 runs to 15 residues. V lost 5 bases to trimming and J lost 4 bases; unmatched junction nucleotides: 8. Germline V gene data show CDR1 as SGHVS and CDR2 as FQNEAQ. The CDR3 DNA follows: TGTGCCAGCAGCATCCAGGGGACAGCAAATCAGCCCCAGCATTTT. This gives the protein CASSIQGTANQPQHF.

This chain links TRBV27 with TRBJ1-5; TRBD1 might be the D (6 bases). V was pared by 5 bases and J by 6 bases, with 11 bases between. Germline-derived CDR1 and CDR2 are MNHEY and SMNVEV (reference sequence). CDR3 length: 13 residues. CDR3 region: CASSLGAGQPQHF. The CDR3 DNA sequence: TGTGCCAGCAGTCTGGGGGCGGGTCAGCCCCAGCATTTT.

In this sample, this clone turned up once. The V gene is TRBV4-3, the J gene TRBJ2-5, with TRBD1 identical over 9 bases. V lost 0 bases to trimming and J lost 4 bases; unmatched junction nucleotides: 6. CDR1 LGHNA and CDR2 YSLEER come from the germline V gene. The CDR3 consists of 16 residues. CDR3: CASSQEGTGPGETQYF. CDR3 nucleotides: TGCGCCAGCAGCCAAGAGGGGACAGGGCCGGGAGAGACCCAGTACTTC.

The chain employs TRBV19 and TRBJ1-5; a possible D gene is TRBD1 (6 bases). The germline V gene encodes CDR1 LNHDA and CDR2 SQIVND (reference sequence). There are 13 residues in the CDR3. V was shortened by 6 bases and J by 7 bases, with 13 bases between the two germline ends. CDR3 DNA sequence: TGTGCCAGTAGCAGGGGAGAAAGCCAGCCCCAGCATTTT. Protein: CASSRGESQPQHF.

The chain has TRBV4-1 and TRBJ1-4; 7 bases map to TRBD1. The germline V gene has CDR1 MGHRA and CDR2 YSYEKL. The CDR3 has 14 residues. The ends lost 4 bases at V and 6 bases at J; junction bases unmatched: 5. Here the CDR3 reads CASSLGQDYEKLFF. DNA of the CDR3: TGCGCCAGCAGCCTTGGACAGGATTATGAAAAACTGTTTTTT.

The rearrangement joins TRBV20-1 to TRBJ2-5, with 9 bases lining up with TRBD2. The CDR3 totals 15 residues. Germline loops: CDR1 DFQATT, CDR2 SNEGSKA (reference sequence). J gave up 8 bases and V 3 bases, and 13 bases lay outside the gene matches. CDR3 protein: CSASPPAGGPQTQYF. In nucleotides, the CDR3 is TGCAGTGCTAGTCCGCCAGCGGGAGGACCTCAAACCCAGTACTTC.

This clone was observed a handful of times. This chain uses TRBV4-2 with TRBJ2-3, with 9 bases aligning to TRBD2. CDR3 length equals 16 residues. Germline loops: CDR1 LGHNA, CDR2 YNFKEQ. After removal of 3 bases from V and 3 bases from J, the junction contained 7 bases not matched to a gene. CDR3 sequence reads: CASSQGSGSVTDTQYF. Here the CDR3 DNA reads TGTGCCAGCAGCCAGGGTAGCGGGAGTGTTACAGATACGCAGTATTTT.

The chain employs TRBV6-5 and TRBJ1-3; D is unresolved. Germline V lookup: CDR1 MNHEY, CDR2 SVGAGI. The CDR3 spans 14 residues. The V end lost 2 bases, the J end lost 0 bases, and 5 bases lay between the germline ends. The CDR3, as DNA: TGTGCCAGCAGTTACGGGCCCTCTGGAAACACCATATATTTT. Encoded protein: CASSYGPSGNTIYF.

The chain links TRBV7-9 to TRBJ1-3; no clear D gene. The germline CDR1 and CDR2 sequences are SEHNR and FQNEAQ (reference sequence). The V and J ends lost 3 bases and 5 bases respectively, with 11 bases between them. There are 14 residues in the CDR3. CDR3 DNA: TGTGCCAGCAGCTTCTCTCCCTCCCGAAACACCATATATTTT. It translates to CASSFSPSRNTIYF.

The chain combines TRBV24-1 with TRBJ2-5, with TRBD2 identical over 8 bases. This CDR3 is built from 18 residues. J lost 4 bases, V lost 6 bases, and 18 bases had no gene match. Per germline, CDR1 KGHDR and CDR2 SFDVKD. The CDR3 DNA follows: TGTGCCACCAGTAACTCTTATCCGTCCAGCGGGGGAGGAGAGACCCAGTACTTC. Translating it yields CATSNSYPSSGGGETQYF.

The chain links TRBV30 to TRBJ2-1, with a tentative D call TRBD2 (6 bases). Deletions cut 2 bases from V and 8 bases from J, with 16 bases between. The CDR3 covers 14 residues. Germline CDR1 is GTSNPN and CDR2 is SVGIG (reference sequence). Here the CDR3 DNA reads TGTGCCTGGAGTCTGGGGAGGCCAGGCGATGAGCAGTTCTTC. As protein: CAWSLGRPGDEQFF.

The chain couples TRBV3-1 (or the pseudogene TRBV3-2) to TRBJ2-1, with a possible D match to TRBD2 (5 bases). This CDR3 is built from 13 residues. V was pared by 4 bases and J by 9 bases, with 13 bases between. Germline assignment: CDR1 LGHDT and CDR2 YNNKEL (reference sequence). CDR3 in DNA: TGTGCCAGCAGCCCCCGGGCTGAGGGTGAGCAGTTCTTC. It is translated as CASSPRAEGEQFF.

The rearrangement uses TRBV5-1 and TRBJ2-3, with unresolved D. Germline CDR1 and CDR2: SGHRS and YFSETQ. The CDR3 has 14 residues. V lost 0 bases to trimming and J lost 6 bases, with 11 bases between them. CDR3 protein: CASSLGLATDTQYF. DNA for the CDR3: TGCGCCAGCAGCTTGGGGTTAGCCACGGATACGCAGTATTTT.

The chain recombines TRBV7-3 with TRBJ2-7; weak D call: TRBD2 (6 bases). Trimming pared 2 bases from V and 3 bases from J, leaving 14 bases between. This CDR3 comprises 15 residues. In germline, CDR1 is SGHTA, CDR2 FQGTGA. The CDR3 region is CASSLGGGLIYEQYF. Here the CDR3 DNA reads TGTGCCAGCAGCTTAGGGGGAGGTCTGATCTACGAGCAGTACTTC.

This chain uses TRBV10-2 with TRBJ1-3, with 7 bases lining up with TRBD1. With V trimmed by 6 bases and J by 0 bases, 5 bases remained unmatched. There are 15 residues in the CDR3. Germline CDR1 reads WSHSY; CDR2 reads SAAADI. CDR3 in amino acids: CASSNRGGSGNTIYF. CDR3 nucleotide sequence: TGCGCCAGCAGCAACAGGGGCGGCTCTGGAAACACCATATATTTT.

The genes are TRBV6-5 and TRBJ1-6; D is possibly TRBD1 (5 bases). CDR3 length equals 13 residues. V lost 7 bases and J lost 10, with 14 bases in between. The germline V gene encodes CDR1 MNHEY and CDR2 SVGAGI. The DNA for the CDR3 is TGTGCCAGCATCCGGGACTTTCTGTCACCCCTCCACTTT. It is translated as CASIRDFLSPLHF.

The genes are TRBV5-6 and TRBJ1-5; no clear D gene. Trimming removed 2 bases from V and 0 bases from J, with 9 bases in between. The CDR3 has 15 amino acids. CDR1 is SGHDT and CDR2 is YYEEEE in the germline V gene. The CDR3 DNA follows: TGTGCCAGCAGCTTCGCCGGGAATAGCAATCAGCCCCAGCATTTT. Protein sequence: CASSFAGNSNQPQHF.

This clone has only a few counts. The chain joins TRBV6-2 or TRBV6-3 to TRBJ1-2; 11 positions agree with TRBD1. This CDR3 spans 15 amino acids. Trimming took 5 bases from V and 5 from J; bases not matched to a gene: 7. Germline assignment: CDR1 MNHEY and CDR2 SVGEGT. Here the CDR3 DNA reads TGTGCCAGCAGTCGGACAGGGGGCTCGACATATGGCTACACCTTC. Its protein product is CASSRTGGSTYGYTF.

The V call is TRBV7-9, the J call TRBJ1-3; the match to TRBD1 covers 7 bases. The CDR3 spans 15 residues. Losses at the gene ends were 5 bases for V and 4 bases for J; bases not matched to a gene: 8. The germline gives CDR1 SEHNR, CDR2 FQNEAQ (reference sequence). The DNA of the CDR3 is TGTGCCAGCAGCCCCACCGGGACAGCCGGAAACACCATATATTTT. Its translation: CASSPTGTAGNTIYF.

A word on this clone: This sample also contains other DNA sequences that code for the same CDR3. This chain links TRBV20-1 with TRBJ2-1; D call uncertain. The germline gives CDR1 DFQATT, CDR2 SNEGSKA (reference sequence). There are 11 residues in the CDR3. V lost 2 bases, J lost 4 bases, and 3 bases lay in between. CDR3 coding DNA: TGCAGTGCTAGACCATACAATGAGCAGTTCTTC. This sequence encodes CSARPYNEQFF.

The sample holds a few counts of this clone. A read error may account for a junction end that differs from germline. V is TRBV5-1 and J is TRBJ1-4; possibly TRBD1 for D (6 bases). Germline CDR1 reads SGHRS; CDR2 reads YFSETQ. This CDR3 contains 15 residues. CDR3 in amino acids: CASSLVGTTNEKLFF. The CDR3 DNA follows: TGCGCCAGCAGCTTGGTCGGGACAACCAATGAAAAACTGTTTTTT.

V and J are TRBV30 and TRBJ2-3; 8 bases fit TRBD2. Germline V gene data show CDR1 as GTSNPN and CDR2 as SVGIG (reference sequence). The V gene end was trimmed by 8 bases and the J gene end by 2 bases; junction bases not matched to a gene: 9. There are 14 residues in the CDR3. The chain's CDR3 is CAGSRGGLTDTQYF. CDR3 bases: TGTGCCGGCTCACGGGGGGGCCTCACAGATACGCAGTATTTT.